The rows below give T cell receptor beta chains drawn from one sample of a study of tumor and adjacent non-tumor tissue in lung cancer. TCRdb re-analysed the multiplex PCR reads in MiXCR, keeping a single row per CDR3 protein. Among roughly 70,000 distinct CDR3 sequences listed, approximately 68% were seen once. The sample was distant non-tumor lung tissue. The receptors originated from a woman aged 45-65 years with non-small cell lung cancer. The CDR3 runs from the conserved cysteine through the conserved F or W. The D gene is left open where the match is weak. For some rows the clone size is stated as once, few or many, or as a class when expanded; others skip it.

J gene | D gene | V gene | clone size | CDR3 DNA | CDR3 protein
TRBJ2-6 | NA | TRBV4-3 | NA | TGCGCCAACAGCCAAGAAAATAATGGGAACTCTGGGGCCAACGCCCTGACTTTC | CANSQENNGNSGANALTF
TRBJ1-3 | TRBD1 | TRBV20-1 | NA | TGCAGTGCTATAGATCCTACAGGGGCCAGAAACACCATATATTTT | CSAIDPTGARNTIYF
TRBJ2-7 | NA | TRBV12-3/TRBV12-4 | NA | TGTGCCGGCAGTTTTTTGGACTACGAGCAGTACTTC | CAGSFLDYEQYF
TRBJ2-4 | NA | TRBV6-6 | NA | TGTGCCAGCAGTTACTCAGTCGGGGTCTTAGCGGATCTATCCAAAAACATTCAGTGCTTC | CASSYSVGVLADLSKNIQCF
TRBJ2-1 | NA | TRBV5-1 | few | TGCGCCAGCAGCTTGCGGGCGGAAGGGAATGAGCAGTTCTTC | CASSLRAEGNEQFF
TRBJ2-1 | TRBD1 | TRBV6-5 | NA | TGTGCCAGCACCTGGGGAACAGGGGCCAATGAGCAGTTCTTC | CASTWGTGANEQFF
TRBJ2-3 | NA | TRBV28 | NA | TGTGCCAGCAGTTTTGTTTTGGGTACACATACGCAGTATTTT | CASSFVLGTHTQYF
TRBJ2-1 | NA | TRBV20-1 | many | TGCAGTGCTAGAGCCGACCCCAGGCGGAGTAACAATGAGCAGTTCTTC | CSARADPRRSNNEQFF
TRBJ2-3 | NA | TRBV5-5 | NA | TGTGCCAGCAGCCCTACTATTGGCAGGACAAGGACAGATACGCAGTATTTT | CASSPTIGRTRTDTQYF
TRBJ1-2 | NA | TRBV12-3/TRBV12-4 | many | TGTGCCAGCAGTTTACAGAACTATGGCTACACCTTC | CASSLQNYGYTF
TRBJ2-7 | NA | TRBV11-1 | NA | TGTGCCAGCAGCTCGATAGGGTCGACAAGGGACGAGCAGCATTTC | CASSSIGSTRDEQHF